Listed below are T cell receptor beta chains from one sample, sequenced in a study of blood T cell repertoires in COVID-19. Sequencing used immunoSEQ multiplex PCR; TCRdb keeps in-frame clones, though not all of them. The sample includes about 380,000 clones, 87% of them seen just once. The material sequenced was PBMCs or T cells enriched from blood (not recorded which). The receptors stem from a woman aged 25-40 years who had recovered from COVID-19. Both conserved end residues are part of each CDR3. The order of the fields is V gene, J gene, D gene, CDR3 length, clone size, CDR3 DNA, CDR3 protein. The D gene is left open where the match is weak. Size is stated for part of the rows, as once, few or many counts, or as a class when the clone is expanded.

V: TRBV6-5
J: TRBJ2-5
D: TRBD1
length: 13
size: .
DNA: TGTGCCAGCAGCCCCGGGACAGAAGAGACCCAGTACTTC
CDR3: CASSPGTEETQYF

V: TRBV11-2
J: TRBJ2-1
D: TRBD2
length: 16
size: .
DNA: TGTGCCAGCAGCTTAGATCTCGGGAGGATTGGCAATGAGCAGTTCTTC
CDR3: CASSLDLGRIGNEQFF

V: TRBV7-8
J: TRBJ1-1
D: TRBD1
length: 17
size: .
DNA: TGTGCCAGCAGCCGCGGGACAGGGGGCGTCAGGGACACTGAAGCTTTCTTT
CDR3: CASSRGTGGVRDTEAFF

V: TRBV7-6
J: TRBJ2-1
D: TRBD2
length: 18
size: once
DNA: TGTGCCAGCAGTCCAGCGCGCTCGGCTAGCGGGGAGTACAATGAGCAGTTCTTC
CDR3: CASSPARSASGEYNEQFF

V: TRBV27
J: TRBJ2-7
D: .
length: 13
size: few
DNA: TGTGCCAGCAGACCACAGGGCCGGGGTGAGCAGTACTTC
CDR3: CASRPQGRGEQYF

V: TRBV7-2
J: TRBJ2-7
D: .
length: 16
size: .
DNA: TGTGCCAGCAGTGGCCTAAGGGGGAGTTTGGTGGACGAGCAGTACTTC
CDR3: CASSGLRGSLVDEQYF

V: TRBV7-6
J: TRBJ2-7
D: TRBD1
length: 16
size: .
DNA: TGTGCCAGCAGCTTAGAAGGGACAGGGGGCTCCTACGAGCAGTACTTC
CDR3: CASSLEGTGGSYEQYF

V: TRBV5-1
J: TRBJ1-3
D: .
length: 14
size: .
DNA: TGCGCCAGCAGATCGCAGTCCTCTGGAAACACCATATATTTT
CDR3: CASRSQSSGNTIYF

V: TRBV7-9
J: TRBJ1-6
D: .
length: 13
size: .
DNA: TGTGCCAGCAGCGCTCAGACGGGATCACCCCTCCACTTT
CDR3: CASSAQTGSPLHF

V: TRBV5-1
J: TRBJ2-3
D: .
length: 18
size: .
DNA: TGCGCCAGCAGCTTGGAGCCCACCTCTAGAGCGGCCACAGATACGCAGTATTTT
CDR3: CASSLEPTSRAATDTQYF

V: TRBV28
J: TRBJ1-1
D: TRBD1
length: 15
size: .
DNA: TGTGCCAGCAGTTTATGGGGGACAGCGAACACTGAAGCTTTCTTT
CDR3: CASSLWGTANTEAFF